These 19 T cell receptor beta chains were all obtained from the same sample, sequenced in a study of human T cells and chemical hapten exposure (dated by TCRdb to the early 2020s). The time point label on this specimen signifies: pre-sensitization, week 0. The treatment or condition label of this sample denotes: therapeutic diphenylcyclopropenone sensitization with weekly scalp DPC. The library was obtained by RACE. The sequencer was a NextSeq 500. The public reads were reprocessed in TCRdb via fastp at Q25 and MiXCR, keeping in-frame beta chains. CDR3 protein duplicates are merged, each entry listing the most common genes and DNA. In all, the sample holds more than 70,000 distinct CDR3 sequences, and 8.5% of those were seen once. Clones ranked in the top ten supply 2.6% of the sample. The sequences come from whole blood, collected in connection with sensitization to the hapten diphenylcyclopropenone (DPC). The receptors shown here come from a middle-aged man with alopecia areata. Some clones in this sample may be carry-over from other donors' samples.

This clonotype is medium-sized (0.01 to 0.1%) in the sample. The V call is TRBV4-3, the J call TRBJ1-1; no clear D gene. The CDR3 is made up of 13 amino acids. Deletions cut 0 bases from V and 10 bases from J, with 12 bases between. Looked up from germline, CDR1 is LGHNA and CDR2 is YSLEER. The CDR3 DNA reads as TGCGCCAGCAGCCAAGAATTACGAACGGCAGCTTTCTTT. Its translation: CASSQELRTAAFF.

There are many counts of this clonotype. This chain joins TRBV7-9 and TRBJ2-7; 11 positions match TRBD2. The V gene's germline CDR1 is SEHNR and CDR2 FQNEAQ (reference sequence). V lost 2 bases and J lost 7; bases outside the gene matches: 4. This CDR3 has 14 amino acids. The CDR3 region has the DNA TGTGCCAGCAGCTTAACTAGCGGGAGTAATGAGCAGTACTTC. Its translation is CASSLTSGSNEQYF.

This clonotype appeared many times. This sequence joins TRBV28 and TRBJ1-1; D gene uncertain. With 5 bases removed from V and 7 bases from J, the gap between germline ends came to 5 bases. The CDR3 totals 10 residues. Germline V CDR1 and CDR2: MDHEN, SYDVKM. The chain's CDR3 is CASSALEAFF. The CDR3 nucleotides are TGTGCCAGCAGTGCCCTTGAAGCTTTCTTT.

Many counts were recorded for this clonotype. V is TRBV28 and J is TRBJ1-6; D is unclear. The V end lost 5 bases, the J end lost 9 bases, and 5 bases lay between the germline ends. This CDR3 spans 11 amino acids. Germline V gene lookup returns CDR1 MDHEN and CDR2 SYDVKM. The CDR3 protein is CASSDISPLHF. In DNA form, the CDR3 reads TGTGCCAGCAGTGATATTTCACCCCTCCACTTT. Complete variable domain (other parts from reference TRBV28 and TRBJ1-6): DVKVTQSSRYLVKRTGEKVFLECVQDMDHENMFWYRQDPGLGLRLIYFSYDVKMKEKGDIPEGYSVSREKKERFSLILESASTNQTSMYLCASSDISPLHFGNGTRLTVT.

In its sample, this clonotype was seen many times. This rearrangement joins TRBV7-9 to TRBJ1-4; 7 bases match TRBD1. V lost 4 bases and J lost 8; bases outside the gene matches: 7. Looked up from germline, CDR1 is SEHNR and CDR2 is FQNEAQ (reference sequence). The CDR3 contains 14 residues. The CDR3 is CASSSTGTEEKLFF. CDR3 DNA: TGTGCCAGCAGCTCAACCGGGACAGAGGAAAAACTGTTTTTT. Looking up the rest from reference TRBV7-9 and TRBJ1-4 gives the full variable domain: DTGVSQNPRHKITKRGQNVTFRCDPISEHNRLYWYRQTLGQGPEFLTYFQNEAQLEKSRLLSDRFSAERPKGSFSTLEIQRTEQGDSAMYLCASSSTGTEEKLFFGSGTQLSVL.

The V call is TRBV20-1, the J call TRBJ2-4; D is uncertain. Trimming cost V 0 bases and J 0 bases, with 12 bases left between them. The V gene's germline CDR1 is DFQATT and CDR2 SNEGSKA (reference sequence). This CDR3 has 16 amino acids. CDR3 coding DNA: TGCAGTGCTAGAGATTGGGCGGACCTAGCCAAAAACATTCAGTACTTC. Residues: CSARDWADLAKNIQYF.

This clonotype has more than one count but fewer than ten. The chain joins TRBV11-2 to TRBJ2-2; D not certain. The germline V and J ends were trimmed by 3 bases and 6 bases, with 5 bases remaining between them. CDR3 size: 12 residues. CDR1 and CDR2 from the germline V gene are SGHAT and FQNNGV. Here the CDR3 DNA reads TGTGCCAGCAGCTTCCGAGCCGGGGAGCTGTTTTTT. It translates to CASSFRAGELFF.

This chain connects TRBV5-1 to TRBJ2-1, with a weak D call TRBD2 (6 bases). The CDR3 extends over 14 amino acids. In germline, CDR1 is SGHRS, CDR2 YFSETQ. The V end lost 7 bases, the J end lost 5 bases, and 16 bases lay between the germline ends. This CDR3 reads CASAPVRGHNEQFF. CDR3 DNA sequence: TGCGCCAGCGCGCCTGTGCGGGGCCACAATGAGCAGTTCTTC. Supplemented by reference TRBV5-1 and TRBJ2-1, the full variable domain reads KAGVTQTPRYLIKTRGQQVTLSCSPISGHRSVSWYQQTPGQGLQFLFEYFSETQRNKGNFPGRFSGRQFSNSRSEMNVSTLELGDSALYLCASAPVRGHNEQFFGPGTRLTVL.

This clonotype was recorded many times. The chain joins TRBV10-2 to TRBJ1-1; perhaps TRBD1 as D (5 bases). V lost 5 bases and J lost 8, with 9 bases in between. Germline V gene lookup returns CDR1 WSHSY and CDR2 SAAADI. This CDR3 spans 11 amino acids. CDR3 loop: CASSPGLEAFF. The CDR3 DNA sequence: TGCGCCAGCAGTCCAGGGTTAGAAGCTTTCTTT.

This clonotype occurred many times. The rearrangement joins TRBV24-1 to TRBJ1-2, with D uncertain. V shed 2 bases and J shed 4 bases, with 10 bases lying between them. The germline gives CDR1 KGHDR, CDR2 SFDVKD. The CDR3 spans 14 residues. The CDR3, as DNA: TGTGCCACCAGTGATTCAAGGATAGTCTATGGCTACACCTTC. It translates to CATSDSRIVYGYTF.

This chain joins TRBV24-1 and TRBJ1-5; D unresolved. Germline-derived CDR1 and CDR2 are KGHDR and SFDVKD. The V gene lost 4 bases and the J gene lost 5 bases, with 11 bases spanning the gap. There are 14 residues in the CDR3. The CDR3 nucleotides read TGTGCCACCAGTGAAGCGCAGGCGGATCAGCCCCAGCATTTT. Protein product: CATSEAQADQPQHF.

The V call is TRBV6-2 or TRBV6-3, the J call TRBJ2-1; 10 bases align to TRBD2. The trim removed 6 bases at V and 8 bases at J, leaving 13 bases unmatched. Per germline, CDR1 MNHEY and CDR2 SVGEGT. This CDR3 has 16 amino acids. Written as DNA, the CDR3 is TGTGCCAGCAGGCGGTGGCTAGCGGGAGTCGCGGATGAGCAGTTCTTC. Its protein is CASRRWLAGVADEQFF.

A few counts support this clonotype. The gene calls are TRBV9 and TRBJ2-5; a weak D match, TRBD2 (6 bases). This CDR3 has 16 residues. With 0 bases removed from V and 1 base from J, the gap between germline ends came to 13 bases. The germline V gene encodes CDR1 SGDLS and CDR2 YYNGEE. In DNA, the CDR3 is TGTGCCAGCAGCGTAGGCCCGGGAGCCCGCCAAGAGACCCAGTACTTC. Translating it yields CASSVGPGARQETQYF.

This clonotype appeared many times. The chain joins TRBV29-1 to TRBJ2-3, with a possible D match to TRBD1 (5 bases). Germline values: CDR1 SQVTM, CDR2 ANQGSEA. Trimming stripped 3 bases from V and 2 bases from J, with 9 bases between. There are 13 residues in the CDR3. CDR3 loop: CSVEKGYTDTQYF. The CDR3 DNA reads as TGCAGCGTTGAGAAGGGGTACACAGATACGCAGTATTTT.

This clonotype showed up just a few times. The chain has TRBV7-2 and TRBJ2-1; maybe TRBD1 (6 bases). Trimming shortened V by 6 bases and J by 0 bases, and 15 bases separated the two germline ends. The CDR3 spans 16 residues. Per the germline V gene, CDR1 is SGHTA and CDR2 is FQGNSA. CDR3 nucleotide sequence: TGTGCCAGCAGTCCCGGTGGGGGACACTCCTACAATGAGCAGTTCTTC. Its translation is CASSPGGGHSYNEQFF.

V gene TRBV6-2 or TRBV6-3 combines with J gene TRBJ2-7; 10 bases fit TRBD2. J was trimmed by 0 bases and V by 4 bases; bases with no gene match: 6. Germline CDR1 MNHEY, CDR2 SVGEGT. The CDR3 runs to 16 residues. CDR3 protein: CASSSMTSGPSYEQYF. In DNA form, the CDR3 reads TGTGCCAGCAGTTCCATGACTAGCGGGCCCTCCTACGAGCAGTACTTC.

The gene calls are TRBV3-1 and TRBJ2-7; 9 bases align to TRBD2. The germline V gene has CDR1 LGHDT and CDR2 YNNKEL (reference sequence). After removal of 4 bases from V and 2 bases from J, the junction contained 6 bases not matched to a gene. The CDR3 consists of 15 residues. For the CDR3, the DNA is TGTGCCAGCAGCCCGTGGACTAGCGTAACCTACGAGCAGTACTTC. Translating it yields CASSPWTSVTYEQYF.

The CDR3 sequence: CASSNEDQGTRREQYV. CDR3 in DNA: TGTGCCAGCAGTAACGAAGACCAGGGGACCCGGCGCGAGCAGTACGTC. V gene TRBV6-6 combines with J gene TRBJ2-7; TRBD1 is a possible D gene (6 bases). V gave up 5 bases and J gave up 6 bases, with 23 bases separating them. Germline V gene data show CDR1 as MNHNY and CDR2 as SVGAGI (reference sequence). The CDR3 totals 16 residues.

This clonotype was counted many times. The chain links TRBV29-1 to TRBJ2-7; D unclear. CDR1 and CDR2 (germline): SQVTM, ANQGSEA. Trimming cost V 4 bases and J 3 bases, with 13 bases left between them. This CDR3 region has 13 residues. The DNA for the CDR3 is TGCAGCGTTGTACCGTGGGATGACTACGAGCAGTACTTC. Translated, it gives CSVVPWDDYEQYF.